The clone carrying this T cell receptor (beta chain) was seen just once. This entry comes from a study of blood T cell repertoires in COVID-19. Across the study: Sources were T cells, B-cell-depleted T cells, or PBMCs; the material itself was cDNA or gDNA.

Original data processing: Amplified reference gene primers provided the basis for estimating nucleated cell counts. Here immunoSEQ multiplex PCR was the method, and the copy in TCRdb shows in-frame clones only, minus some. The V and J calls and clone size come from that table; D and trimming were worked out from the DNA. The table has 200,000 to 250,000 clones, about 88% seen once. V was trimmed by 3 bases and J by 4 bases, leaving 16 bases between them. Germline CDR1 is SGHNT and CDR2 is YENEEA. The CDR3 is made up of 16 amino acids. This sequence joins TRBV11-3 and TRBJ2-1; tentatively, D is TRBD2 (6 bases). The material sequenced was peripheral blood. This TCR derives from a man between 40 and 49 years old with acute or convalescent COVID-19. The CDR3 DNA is TGTGCCAGCAGCTTCGAATACGGGACTCCTTACAATGAGCAGTTCTTC. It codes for CASSFEYGTPYNEQFF.